This T cell receptor (beta chain) stems from a study of T cell responses to AZD1222 COVID-19 vaccine (dated by TCRdb to about 2021). Looking at the study overall: TCR sequencing covered fewer than 250 trial participants: 200 to 210 given two doses of AZD1222 and around 25 given two doses of MenACWY control vaccine. Trial participants were enrolled by age into 18-55, 56-69 and 70-plus year subgroups, with approximately 160, 26 and 62 TCR-sequenced participants respectively. What the work shows at the level of the full study, not this receptor alone: Conclusions about previously exposed vaccinees are limited because only a handful of AZD1222 recipients were SARS-CoV-2 seropositive at baseline. The vaccine-associated CD4 TCRs covered the entire spike protein, and the dominant responses fell in regions 160-218 and 743-854. Nearly half of unique spike-specific TCRs reportedly recognized epitopes outside regions mutated in the B.1.351 and B.1.1.7 variants. Participants were mostly white British, with more females than males. The authors suggested clonal diversity may have been underestimated. Because no day 14 peak-response samples were available, the repertoires could be characterized only after the peak T cell response. The 56-69-year group was small, and its depth increase did not reach significance, likely because of low power. A significant rise in spike-specific TCR breadth and depth was observed after two AZD1222 doses relative to day 0 and relative to MenACWY recipients.

The CDR3 regions of human TCRbeta chains were analyzed by immunosequencing. In the original analysis: TCRs in the repertoires were matched against a reference library of SARS-CoV-2-specific TCRs that had been generated with the MIRA antigen-specificity platform. Breadth meant the fraction of unique TCRs that were SARS-CoV-2-associated, whereas depth meant the fraction of total T cells that were SARS-CoV-2-associated. Using the MIRA data, each spike-specific TCR was assigned both to the spike region to which the TCR was reactive and to a CD4 or CD8 class. Log10-transformed breadth and depth values were compared by one-way ANOVA with Sidak's multiple comparisons tests. The table comes from immuneACCESS by way of TCRdb, which keeps in-frame sequences with V and J called. Part of the clones is missing from these tables; in studies checked, under half for an unresolved V gene and the rest for unknown reasons. The V and J calls and clone size are taken from that table; D and trimming were inferred from the DNA. Within this sample are some 140,000 clones, with 85% of them counted one time only. The top ten clones comprise 7.9% of the sample.

CDR1 SEHNR and CDR2 FQNEAQ are derived from the germline V gene (reference sequence). The germline V and J ends show losses of 0 bases and 5 bases respectively, and no gene match explains 5 bases of the junction. CDR3 length: 15 amino acids, cysteine to phenylalanine. Of all the DNA, just the CDR3 is kept, 45 bases in frame from base 1. A remark on this clone: Its antigen has not been determined. No base qualities exist here, and no much larger clone lies one base off it.

The time point tag for this specimen amounts to: about 28 days (+/-7) after the second vaccine dose. Reading the label with the study, this specimen's treatment or condition is: meningococcal conjugate vaccine given as trial control. The vaccinee samples were drawn from two UK trials, COV001 and COV002, one of which was a single-blind randomized controlled phase 2/3 trial testing AZD1222 (ChAdOx1 nCoV-19) in healthy adults. For TCRbeta chain sequencing, PBMC samples from trial participants were taken at day 0 and at day 28 after the second dose. The receptor chain draws on TRBV7-9 and TRBJ1-1; TRBD1 agrees with 8 junctional bases. The material sequenced was peripheral blood, taken 28 days after the second dose of the MenACWY control vaccine. The clonotype comes from an adult who received the MenACWY meningococcal vaccine as a control. The CDR3 has the sequence CASSLASGGWTEAFF. The base sequence is TGTGCCAGCAGCTTAGCCTCAGGGGGCTGGACTGAAGCTTTCTTT.